Each of the 3 T cell receptor beta chains below was sequenced from the same sample in a study of blood T cell repertoires in COVID-19. Measured with immunoSEQ multiplex PCR; TCRdb has only the in-frame clones, and not every one. Of around 140,000 clones in the sample, around nine tenths were seen once. The sequenced sample was peripheral blood. The receptors shown here come from a woman in her forties or fifties with active or convalescent COVID-19.

The V call is TRBV3-1 (or the pseudogene TRBV3-2), the J call TRBJ2-6; D may be TRBD1 (5 bases). CDR3 size: 18 residues. V lost 1 base to trimming and J lost 0 bases, with 13 bases between them. Germline CDR1 LGHDT, CDR2 YNNKEL (reference sequence). The CDR3 here is CASSQGPGRSSGANVLTF. CDR3 DNA sequence: TGTGCCAGCAGCCAAGGTCCAGGGCGGAGCTCTGGGGCCAACGTCCTGACTTTC.

V gene TRBV19 combines with J gene TRBJ2-1; 10 positions agree with TRBD1. CDR1 and CDR2 from the germline V gene are LNHDA and SQIVND (reference sequence). CDR3 size: 16 residues. J gave up 7 bases and V 5 bases, and 11 bases lay outside the gene matches. CDR3: CASSPQGQGYGNEQFF. In DNA, the CDR3 is TGTGCCAGTAGTCCGCAGGGACAGGGGTATGGGAATGAGCAGTTCTTC.

The chain employs TRBV19 and TRBJ1-1; D unclear. The germline V gene encodes CDR1 LNHDA and CDR2 SQIVND (reference sequence). Trimming removed 1 base at V and 1 base at J, with 10 bases between. There are 15 residues in the CDR3. CDR3 in amino acids: CASSIVAVQNTEAFF. The CDR3 DNA reads TGTGCCAGTAGTATAGTGGCCGTCCAGAACACTGAAGCTTTCTTT.